The T cell receptor beta chain under discussion was sequenced for a study of response to subunit inactivated influenza vaccine. Points on this clonotype: As yet, its antigen is unknown.

From the RT-PCR reads, TCRdb called clonotypes with MiXCR, one entry per CDR3 protein. The table lists about 700,000 distinct CDR3 sequences, approximately 15% of them singletons. Study results and caveats: The authors proposed limited new T cell recruitment per seasonal influenza vaccination.

V was clipped by 3 bases and J by 2 bases; unmatched bases: 30. This CDR3 has 23 amino acids. Germline lookup yields CDR1 GTSNPN and CDR2 SVGIG (reference sequence). The receptor was isolated from a man aged 50 to 60 who received an inactivated influenza vaccine. The V call is TRBV30, the J call TRBJ2-3; 9 positions agree with TRBD1. The sample consisted of PBMCs from blood, taken 14 to 15 days before vaccination. CDR3 residues: CAWRGAIQRDRVPTLSSTDTQYF. CDR3 bases: TGTGCCTGGAGGGGTGCCATTCAACGGGACAGGGTACCTACTCTATCTTCCACAGATACGCAGTATTTT.